This TCR beta chain was found in a study of T cell repertoires in cytomegalovirus infection. Study in general: Public TCR beta signatures provided an indication of both CMV infection and a matching HLA type.

Trimming stripped 2 bases from V and 5 bases from J, with 6 bases between. This CDR3 is built from 11 residues. Germline CDR1 DFQATT, CDR2 SNEGSKA (reference sequence). About this clonotype: Antigen: not known.

Whole-study results and caveats: HLA-C-restricted TCR beta clonotypes specific for CMV led the ex vivo response. Identification of carriers of CMV plus the relevant HLA was achieved through cumulative public TCR beta family frequency.

TCRdb ran MiXCR on the reads and lists one entry per CDR3 protein. The table includes around 430,000 distinct CDR3 sequences, roughly 46% detected once. The receptor comes from a human donor in good health (CMV status not recorded). Some clones in this sample may be carry-over from other donors' samples. The chain has TRBV20-1 and TRBJ1-1, with D possibly being TRBD1 (5 bases). Sample: cultured PBMCs, taken from culture after CMV antigen stimulation. In DNA form, the CDR3 reads TGCAGTGCTAGACACAGGACTGAAGCTTTCTTT. Its translation: CSARHRTEAFF.